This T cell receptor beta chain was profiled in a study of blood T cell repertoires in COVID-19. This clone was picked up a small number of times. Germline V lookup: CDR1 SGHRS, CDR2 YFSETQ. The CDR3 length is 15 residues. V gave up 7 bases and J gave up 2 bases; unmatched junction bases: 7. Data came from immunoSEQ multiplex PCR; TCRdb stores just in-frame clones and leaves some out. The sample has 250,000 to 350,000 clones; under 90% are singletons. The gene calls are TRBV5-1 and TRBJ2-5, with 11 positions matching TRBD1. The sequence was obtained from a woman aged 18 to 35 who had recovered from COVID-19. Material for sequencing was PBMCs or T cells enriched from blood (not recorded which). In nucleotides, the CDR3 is TGCGCCAGCGTATCGTGGGACAGGGGGCAAGAGACCCAGTACTTC. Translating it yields CASVSWDRGQETQYF.